Listed below are T cell receptor beta chains from one sample, sequenced in a study of CD8 T cells in ankylosing spondylitis. TCRdb re-called the 5' RACE reads with MiXCR, one entry per CDR3 protein. The sample comprises about 200,000 distinct CDR3 sequences, about 26% of which are singletons, and 5% to 7.5% rests with the top ten. The sample comprised blood, either unsorted or a sorted T cell fraction (not recorded which). The source is a male donor with ankylosing spondylitis or in good health (not recorded which). CDR3s leave out the opening cysteine and the closing phenylalanine or tryptophan. A row's size may be missing; if present it is once, few, many or a size class.

size	V	CDR3
many	TRBV10-3	AISEFGTGEKLF
.	TRBV18	ASSPGQDTYNEQF
.	TRBV20-1	SAREYGQGLADTQY
few	TRBV29-1	SGRTSGTGELF
many	TRBV6-5	ASSAAEQY
many	TRBV5-1	ASSLSGDYGYT
many	TRBV29-1	SVIGQGRWETQY
many	TRBV7-9	ASSMSGTSGRLSSQY
many	TRBV29-1	SVERPGVYEQY
.	TRBV20-1	SAREPQGRSTDTQY
.	TRBV4-1	ASSQESGGSNTGELF
.	TRBV29-1	STNRGLETQY
many	TRBV5-1	ASSLNGSPLH
many	TRBV14	ASSLYQGLAGGEQF
.	TRBV15	ATSRDLDFPGQETQY
many	TRBV20-1	SASEAASGEQY
few	TRBV20-1	SAGTSSGANVLT
.	TRBV4-1	ASSQEHNDRASWREQY
.	TRBV5-1	ASTPTGWAYEQY
.	TRBV20-1	SADGGPGNEQF
few	TRBV29-1	SVAMDFMNTEAF
.	TRBV20-1	SAREVESGANVLT
few	TRBV10-3	AGGLDEQF
.	TRBV7-6	ASSLASPQNTGELF
.	TRBV7-2	ASSDGSTDTQY
.	TRBV20-1	SARAGLAGANEQF
few	TRBV6-5	ASSYDPKNYGYT
many	TRBV28	ASSQDSMSSYEQY
.	TRBV20-1	SARDLGLTYNEQF
.	TRBV20-1	SARGRQRGAYEQY
many	TRBV6-2/TRBV6-3	ASSYRTAAKNIQY
few	TRBV20-1	SARSDTEAF